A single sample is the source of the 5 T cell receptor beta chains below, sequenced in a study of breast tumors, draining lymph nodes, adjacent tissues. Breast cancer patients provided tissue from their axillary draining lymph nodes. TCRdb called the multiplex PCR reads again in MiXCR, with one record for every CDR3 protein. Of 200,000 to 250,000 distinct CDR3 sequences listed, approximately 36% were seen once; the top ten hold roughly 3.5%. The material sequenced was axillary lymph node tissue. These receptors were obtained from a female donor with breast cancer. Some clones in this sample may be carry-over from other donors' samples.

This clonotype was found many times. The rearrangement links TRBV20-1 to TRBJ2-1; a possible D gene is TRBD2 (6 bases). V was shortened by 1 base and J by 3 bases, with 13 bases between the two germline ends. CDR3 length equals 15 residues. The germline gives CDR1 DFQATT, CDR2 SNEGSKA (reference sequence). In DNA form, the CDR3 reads TGCAGTGCTAGAGTGGGGACTGTGAACTACAATGAGCAGTTCTTC. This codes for CSARVGTVNYNEQFF.

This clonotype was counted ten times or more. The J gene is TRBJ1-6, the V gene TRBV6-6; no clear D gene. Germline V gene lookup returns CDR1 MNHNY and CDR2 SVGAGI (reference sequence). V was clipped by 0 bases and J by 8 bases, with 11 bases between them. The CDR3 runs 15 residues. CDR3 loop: CASSYSRGFDSPLHF. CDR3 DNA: TGTGCCAGCAGTTACTCGAGAGGGTTCGATTCACCCCTCCACTTT.

This chain's CDR3 is CASSLTTPTSGGVNEQFF. The CDR3 nucleotides are TGTGCCAGCAGCCTTACTACACCGACTAGCGGGGGGGTCAATGAGCAGTTCTTC. This sequence joins TRBV7-6 and TRBJ2-1; 14 bases match TRBD2. CDR1 SGHVS and CDR2 FNYEAQ come from the germline V gene. The CDR3 has 18 amino acids. With 5 bases clipped from V and 6 bases from J, the junction kept 12 bases outside the gene matches.

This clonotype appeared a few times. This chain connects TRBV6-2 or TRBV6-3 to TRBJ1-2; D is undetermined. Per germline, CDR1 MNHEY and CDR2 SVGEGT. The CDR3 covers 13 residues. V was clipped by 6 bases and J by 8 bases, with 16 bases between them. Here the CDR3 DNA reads TGTGCCAGCAGCTACCAGACCGGGAGCGGCTACACCTTC. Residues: CASSYQTGSGYTF.

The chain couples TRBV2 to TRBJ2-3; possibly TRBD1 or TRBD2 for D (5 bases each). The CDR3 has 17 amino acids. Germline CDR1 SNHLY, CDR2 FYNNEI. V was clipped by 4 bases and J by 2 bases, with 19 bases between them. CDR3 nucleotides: TGTGCCAGCAGTGGGGACCTGGGAGTTCTGAACACAGATACGCAGTATTTT. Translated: CASSGDLGVLNTDTQYF.